This T cell receptor (beta chain) was documented in a study of blood T cell repertoires in COVID-19. About the study: In each case, the material was cDNA or gDNA derived from T cells, B-cell-depleted T cells, or PBMCs.

Note on this clone: This sample also contains other DNA sequences that code for the same CDR3.

Original processing notes: Nucleated cell counts were estimated from reference gene primer amplification. The assay was immunoSEQ multiplex PCR, and TCRdb's table has in-frame clones only and misses some. V and J calls and clone size are as listed in that table; D and trimming were resolved from the DNA. Among 350,000 to 450,000 clones listed, nearly 90% were seen once. The CDR3 covers 12 residues. The V gene lost 6 bases and the J gene lost 0 bases, with 6 bases spanning the gap. Germline CDR1 and CDR2: SGHTA and FQGNSA. Across 24 US areas, participants ranged in age from roughly 18 to 95 years. The study assigned cohorts using participant-reported clinical history.

V is TRBV7-2 and J is TRBJ2-7; unclear D gene. The sequence came from a woman aged 18 to 35 who had been exposed to COVID-19. Sample: PBMCs or T cells enriched from blood (not recorded which). CDR3 residues: CASSLSSYEQYF. DNA for the CDR3: TGTGCCAGCAGTCTCAGCTCCTACGAGCAGTACTTC.